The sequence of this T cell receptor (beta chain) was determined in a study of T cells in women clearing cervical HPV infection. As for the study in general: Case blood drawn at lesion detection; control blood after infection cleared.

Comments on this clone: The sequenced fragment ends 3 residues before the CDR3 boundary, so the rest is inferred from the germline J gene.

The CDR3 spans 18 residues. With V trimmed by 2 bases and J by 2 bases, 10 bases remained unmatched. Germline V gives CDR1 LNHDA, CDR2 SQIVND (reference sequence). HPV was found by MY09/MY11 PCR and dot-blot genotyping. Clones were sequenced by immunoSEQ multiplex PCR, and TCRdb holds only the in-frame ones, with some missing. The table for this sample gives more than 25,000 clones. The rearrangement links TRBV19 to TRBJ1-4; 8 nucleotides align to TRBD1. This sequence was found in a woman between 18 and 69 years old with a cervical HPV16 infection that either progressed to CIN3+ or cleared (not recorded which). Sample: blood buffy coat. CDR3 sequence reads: CASSIIPGGVRTNEKLFF. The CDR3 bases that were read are TGTGCCAGTAGTATAATCCCAGGGGGCGTCCGCACTAATGAAAAA.